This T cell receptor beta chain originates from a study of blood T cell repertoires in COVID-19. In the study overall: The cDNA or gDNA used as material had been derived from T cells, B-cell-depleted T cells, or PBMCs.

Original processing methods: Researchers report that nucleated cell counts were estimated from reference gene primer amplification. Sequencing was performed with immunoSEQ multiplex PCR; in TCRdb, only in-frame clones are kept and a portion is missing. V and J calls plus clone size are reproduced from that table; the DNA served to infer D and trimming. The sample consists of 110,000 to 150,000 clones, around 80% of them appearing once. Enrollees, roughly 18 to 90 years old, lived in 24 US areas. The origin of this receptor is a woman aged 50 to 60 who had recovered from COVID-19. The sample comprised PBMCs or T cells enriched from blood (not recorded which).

CDR3 DNA sequence: TGTGCCAGCAGCGTAGCGCCGGAGGACACCATATATTTT. This codes for CASSVAPEDTIYF. The J gene is TRBJ1-3, the V gene TRBV9; D ambiguous. This CDR3 comprises 13 residues. V lost 0 bases and J lost 8, with 9 bases in between. Germline V CDR1 and CDR2: SGDLS, YYNGEE.